What follows are 11 T cell receptor beta chains derived from one specimen sequenced in a study of T cell changes during pregnancy in multiple sclerosis. Only in-frame clones appear in the TCRdb table, and some are missing; sequencing was by immunoSEQ multiplex PCR. The sample lists around 53,000 clones; about nine tenths were seen once. The sequencing here drew on CD8+ T cells from peripheral blood mononuclear cells, taken before pregnancy. Receptors were obtained from a female donor with multiple sclerosis, enrolled in a pregnancy study.

This sequence joins TRBV27 and TRBJ1-1, with D perhaps matching TRBD1 (5 bases). V was cut by 3 bases and J by 7 bases, with 12 bases left in between. CDR1 is MNHEY, CDR2 SMNVEV, per germline (reference sequence). The CDR3 loop spans 13 amino acids. CDR3 in DNA: TGTGCCAGCAGTTTGTCAGGGTTTAGTGAAGCTTTCTTT. Protein sequence: CASSLSGFSEAFF.

The chain couples TRBV7-6 to TRBJ2-7, with D perhaps TRBD2 (6 bases). V dropped 0 bases and J dropped 3 bases, with 12 bases sitting between them. CDR3 length equals 15 residues. Looked up from germline, CDR1 is SGHVS and CDR2 is FNYEAQ. CDR3 amino acids: CASSLAGRSGYEQYF. In DNA form, the CDR3 reads TGTGCCAGCAGCTTAGCAGGGAGGAGTGGCTACGAGCAGTACTTC.

V gene TRBV9 combines with J gene TRBJ2-3; 7 positions agree with TRBD1. The CDR3 has 15 amino acids. CDR1 SGDLS and CDR2 YYNGEE come from the germline V gene. With 4 bases clipped from V and 6 bases from J, the junction kept 11 bases outside the gene matches. CDR3 protein: CASSPGQSQWDTQYF. The CDR3, as DNA: TGTGCCAGCAGCCCGGGACAGTCCCAATGGGATACGCAGTATTTT.

The rearrangement joins TRBV9 to TRBJ2-5; D unclear. The germline gives CDR1 SGDLS, CDR2 YYNGEE. This CDR3 is built from 14 residues. V lost 2 bases and J lost 2, with 10 bases in between. The chain's CDR3 is CASSVQVTQETQYF. CDR3 coding DNA: TGTGCCAGCAGCGTCCAGGTCACACAAGAGACCCAGTACTTC. The full variable domain, its missing parts supplied by reference TRBV9 and TRBJ2-5, is DSGVTQTPKHLITATGQRVTLRCSPRSGDLSVYWYQQSLDQGLQFLIQYYNGEERAKGNILERFSAQQFPDLHSELNLSSLELGDSALYFCASSVQVTQETQYFGPGTRLLVL.

The chain recombines TRBV10-3 with TRBJ1-1; D possibly corresponds to TRBD1 (6 bases). V shed 3 bases and J shed 10 bases, with 18 bases lying between them. CDR1 and CDR2 from the germline V gene are ENHRY and SYGVKD. The CDR3 covers 14 residues. This CDR3 reads CAISESGTLSRAFF. In DNA, the CDR3 is TGTGCCATCAGTGAATCGGGGACACTCTCCCGAGCTTTCTTT.

V and J are TRBV19 and TRBJ1-2; TRBD1 might be the D (5 bases). Trimming shortened V by 6 bases and J by 13 bases, and 24 bases separated the two germline ends. Per the germline V gene, CDR1 is LNHDA and CDR2 is SQIVND (reference sequence). This CDR3 is 14 amino acids long. This chain's CDR3 is CASRRQIDPPPGTF. Written as DNA, the CDR3 is TGTGCCAGTAGGAGACAGATAGACCCTCCTCCGGGCACCTTC.

This sequence joins TRBV4-3 and TRBJ2-7; D remains unclear. Trimming left V 0 bases short and J 3 bases short, with 15 bases between. Germline lookup yields CDR1 LGHNA and CDR2 YSLEER. The CDR3 sequence is 16 residues long. CDR3 nucleotides: TGCGCCAGCAGCCAAGACGGCAGGTCCCCAAGCTACGAGCAGTACTTC. Encoded protein: CASSQDGRSPSYEQYF.

This chain connects TRBV12-5 to TRBJ1-5; possibly TRBD1 for D (5 bases). The germline V gene encodes CDR1 LGHNT and CDR2 FRNRAP. CDR3 length: 16 residues. Trimming took off 0 bases at V and 3 bases at J, with 12 bases between the two ends. The CDR3 region has the DNA TGTGCTAGTGGTTTGGTAGCTGGGGGGGTCAATCAGCCCCAGCATTTT. Residues: CASGLVAGGVNQPQHF.

The gene calls are TRBV4-2 and TRBJ1-5; D might be TRBD1 (6 bases). Germline values: CDR1 LGHNA, CDR2 YNFKEQ. Trimming pared 0 bases from V and 5 bases from J, leaving 14 bases between. The CDR3 totals 16 residues. This CDR3 is CASSQESTGWDQPQHF. CDR3 DNA: TGTGCCAGCAGCCAAGAATCTACAGGGTGGGATCAGCCCCAGCATTTT.

This clone was detected a few times. V is TRBV29-1 and J is TRBJ2-7; perhaps TRBD2 as D (5 bases). V shed 4 bases and J shed 0 bases, with 10 bases lying between them. Germline lookup yields CDR1 SQVTM and CDR2 ANQGSEA. There are 13 residues in the CDR3. The DNA of the CDR3 is TGCAGCGTTGCGGAGGCTCTCTCCTACGAGCAGTACTTC. Protein sequence: CSVAEALSYEQYF.

The chain recombines TRBV4-1 with TRBJ2-1; the D is unclear. There are 16 residues in the CDR3. CDR1 is MGHRA, CDR2 YSYEKL, per germline. V gave up 2 bases and J gave up 0 bases, with 11 bases separating them. Written as DNA, the CDR3 is TGCGCCAGCAGCCAAAAGGAGTCGAGCTCCTACAATGAGCAGTTCTTC. Residues: CASSQKESSSYNEQFF.